Below are 19 T cell receptor beta chains sequenced from a single sample in a study of blood T cell repertoires in COVID-19. The protocol was immunoSEQ multiplex PCR, while the TCRdb copy is restricted to in-frame clones and leaves out a portion. This repertoire shows about 140,000 clones, under 85% found once; its top ten account for under 2%. Sequencing was carried out using PBMCs or T cells enriched from blood (not recorded which). The receptors were sampled from a woman in her late teens or twenties who had been exposed to COVID-19.

This rearrangement joins TRBV25-1 to TRBJ2-7; a possible D gene is TRBD1 (6 bases). The germline V gene has CDR1 MGHDK and CDR2 SYGVNS. There are 13 residues in the CDR3. Trimming took 6 bases from V and 3 from J, leaving 12 bases between them. As DNA, the CDR3 is TGTGCCAGCAGGGACAGCGCTTACTACGAGCAGTACTTC. Residues: CASRDSAYYEQYF.

The chain combines TRBV18 with TRBJ1-2; D gene unclear. Germline V CDR1 and CDR2: KGHSH, LQKENI. V lost 3 bases and J lost 3, with 14 bases in between. This CDR3 has 15 amino acids. CDR3 sequence reads: CASSPDGLADYGYTF. The CDR3 nucleotides read TGTGCCAGCTCACCGGATGGACTTGCGGACTATGGCTACACCTTC.

The chain uses TRBV18 and TRBJ1-3; D gene unclear. There are 14 residues in the CDR3. Germline CDR1 is KGHSH and CDR2 is LQKENI. The germline V and J ends were trimmed by 3 bases and 7 bases, with 13 bases remaining between them. CDR3 sequence (DNA): TGTGCCAGCTCACCGGTCACCGCTAGGAACACCATATATTTT. Protein: CASSPVTARNTIYF.

The CDR3 sequence: CASSQDGPPEEREWGEQFF. CDR3 bases: TGCGCCAGCAGCCAAGATGGCCCCCCGGAGGAGCGGGAATGGGGTGAGCAGTTCTTC. The V call is TRBV4-3, the J call TRBJ2-1, with 7 bases matching TRBD2. In germline, CDR1 is LGHNA, CDR2 YSLEER. The ends lost 0 bases at V and 9 bases at J; junction bases unmatched: 20. The CDR3 spans 19 residues.

This clone was counted a single time. This chain uses TRBV7-3 with TRBJ2-6, with 14 bases fitting TRBD2. The V segment lost 5 bases and the J segment 0 bases; nucleotides outside the gene matches: 12. Germline CDR1 is SGHTA and CDR2 is FQGTGA. The CDR3 totals 21 residues. CDR3 sequence reads: CASSLTGTSGRRSSGANVLTF. The CDR3 DNA sequence: TGTGCCAGCAGCCTTACCGGGACTAGCGGGAGAAGGAGCTCTGGGGCCAACGTCCTGACTTTC.

The chain carries TRBV5-1 and TRBJ1-2; weak D call: TRBD1 (6 bases). The CDR3 is 14 residues long. In germline, CDR1 is SGHRS, CDR2 YFSETQ. The V end was cut by 4 bases, the J end by 5 bases, with 15 bases between. The CDR3 sequence: CASSPDGTTYGYTF. CDR3 nucleotides: TGCGCCAGCAGCCCGGACGGGACAACGTATGGCTACACCTTC.

The chain carries TRBV15 and TRBJ1-2; D gene unclear. Per germline, CDR1 LNHNV and CDR2 YYDKDF (reference sequence). The ends were cut back, 5 bases at V and 8 bases at J, with 12 bases in the middle. The CDR3 has 12 amino acids. CDR3 sequence (DNA): TGTGCCACCAGCGAGAGATCTAAGGGCTACACCTTC. Amino acid sequence: CATSERSKGYTF.

The V and J genes are TRBV29-1 and TRBJ1-4; 8 bases are a match to TRBD1. The CDR3 consists of 14 residues. Germline V gives CDR1 SQVTM, CDR2 ANQGSEA. V dropped 6 bases and J dropped 5; count of bases not matched to a gene: 8. The CDR3: CSVTRTGRNEKLFF. The CDR3 DNA sequence: TGCAGCGTAACCCGGACAGGGCGGAATGAAAAACTGTTTTTT.

The rearrangement uses TRBV11-2 and TRBJ2-6; TRBD1 agrees at 12 bases. CDR1 SGHAT and CDR2 FQNNGV come from the germline V gene. The CDR3 is 18 residues long. Trimming cost V 6 bases and J 0 bases; bases outside gene matches: 6. CDR3 loop: CASRRGQGAASGANVLTF. CDR3 nucleotides: TGTGCCAGCAGAAGGGGACAGGGGGCCGCCTCTGGGGCCAACGTCCTGACTTTC.

V gene TRBV3-1 (or the pseudogene TRBV3-2) combines with J gene TRBJ1-1, with D perhaps TRBD1 (5 bases). Germline V gene data show CDR1 as LGHDT and CDR2 as YNNKEL (reference sequence). This CDR3 region has 14 residues. The V and J ends lost 3 bases and 0 bases respectively, with 8 bases between them. CDR3 loop: CASSQGRVNTEAFF. The CDR3 DNA reads as TGTGCCAGCAGCCAGGGCAGGGTGAACACTGAAGCTTTCTTT.

The chain links TRBV6-1 to TRBJ2-7; the D gene is possibly TRBD2 (7 bases). The V and J ends lost 2 bases and 9 bases respectively, with 23 bases between them. Per the germline V gene, CDR1 is MNHNS and CDR2 is SASEGT. This CDR3 contains 16 residues. This CDR3 reads CASSESGGRGGLGQYF. CDR3 nucleotides: TGTGCCAGCAGTGAATCGGGCGGGAGAGGGGGTTTAGGGCAGTACTTC.

V is TRBV7-6 and J is TRBJ2-5; TRBD1 matches 7 bases. V lost 5 bases, J lost 4 bases, and 4 bases stayed unmatched. Germline V CDR1 and CDR2: SGHVS, FNYEAQ. The CDR3 loop spans 13 amino acids. The CDR3 loop is CASSPGTAETQYF. The CDR3 DNA follows: TGTGCCAGCAGCCCCGGGACAGCAGAGACCCAGTACTTC.

The chain links TRBV28 to TRBJ1-5, with D maybe TRBD1 (6 bases). Trimming left V 5 bases short and J 3 bases short, with 26 bases between. Per germline, CDR1 MDHEN and CDR2 SYDVKM. The CDR3 covers 19 residues. The CDR3 DNA reads as TGTGCCAGCAGTCAGTTCCGGGACACCCGTTATGACCCCAATCAGCCCCAGCATTTT. Residues: CASSQFRDTRYDPNQPQHF.

V gene TRBV6-5 combines with J gene TRBJ2-7; D might be TRBD1 (6 bases). Germline V gives CDR1 MNHEY, CDR2 SVGAGI. The germline V and J ends were trimmed by 6 bases and 4 bases, with 16 bases remaining between them. This CDR3 is 14 amino acids long. CDR3 amino acids: CASRKDRSPYEQYF. Here the CDR3 DNA reads TGTGCCAGCAGGAAAGACAGGTCCCCTTACGAGCAGTACTTC.

This clone came up a few times. This chain joins TRBV19 and TRBJ1-6, with D unresolved. Germline V gene lookup returns CDR1 LNHDA and CDR2 SQIVND (reference sequence). The CDR3 extends over 14 amino acids. Deletions cut 2 bases from V and 10 bases from J, with 12 bases between. The CDR3 here is CASSISGGGSPLHF. The CDR3 DNA follows: TGTGCCAGTAGTATATCAGGAGGAGGATCACCCCTCCACTTT.

The chain is built from TRBV27 and TRBJ1-6; 8 bases agree with TRBD1. V was clipped by 5 bases and J by 13 bases; unmatched bases: 4. Per germline, CDR1 MNHEY and CDR2 SMNVEV (reference sequence). The CDR3 totals 12 residues. CDR3 bases: TGTGCCAGCAGTGTCAACAGGGGGCCCCTCCACTTT. Residues: CASSVNRGPLHF.

This chain connects TRBV4-2 to TRBJ1-1; 12 nucleotides line up with TRBD1. In germline, CDR1 is LGHNA, CDR2 YNFKEQ. The CDR3 runs 18 residues. J gave up 1 base and V 4 bases, and 10 bases lay outside the gene matches. The CDR3 nucleotides read TGTGCCAGCAGCCGGATACCGGGACAGGGGGCTTCGAACACTGAAGCTTTCTTT. Protein: CASSRIPGQGASNTEAFF.

This clone was seen only once. The chain uses TRBV7-9 and TRBJ1-2; D unresolved. There are 14 residues in the CDR3. Germline lookup yields CDR1 SEHNR and CDR2 FQNEAQ (reference sequence). Trimming removed 2 bases at V and 4 bases at J, with 11 bases between. CDR3 DNA sequence: TGTGCCAGCAGCTTAACCGGGGTCTCCTATGGCTACACCTTC. Translated, it gives CASSLTGVSYGYTF.

The CDR3 spells CASSGPGYGYTF. Here the CDR3 DNA reads TGTGCCAGCAGTGGGCCAGGCTATGGCTACACCTTC. The chain is built from TRBV28 and TRBJ1-2; D uncertain. Trimming took 5 bases from V and 4 from J, leaving 8 bases between them. Germline V CDR1 and CDR2: MDHEN, SYDVKM. This CDR3 has 12 residues.